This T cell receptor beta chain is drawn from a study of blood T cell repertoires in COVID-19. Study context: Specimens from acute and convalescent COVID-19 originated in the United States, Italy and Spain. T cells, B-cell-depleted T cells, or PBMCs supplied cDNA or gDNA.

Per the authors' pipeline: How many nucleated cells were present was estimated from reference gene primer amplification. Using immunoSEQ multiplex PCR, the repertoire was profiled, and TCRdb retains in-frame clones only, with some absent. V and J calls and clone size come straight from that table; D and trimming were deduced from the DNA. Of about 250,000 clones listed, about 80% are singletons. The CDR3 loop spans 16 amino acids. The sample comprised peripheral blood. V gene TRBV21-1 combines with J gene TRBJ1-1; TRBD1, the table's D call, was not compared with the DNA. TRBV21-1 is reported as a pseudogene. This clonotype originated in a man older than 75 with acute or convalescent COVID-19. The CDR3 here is CASSKQGARRNTEAFF. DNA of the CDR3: TGTGCCAGCAGCAAACAGGGGGCCCGTAGGAACACTGAAGCTTTCTTT.